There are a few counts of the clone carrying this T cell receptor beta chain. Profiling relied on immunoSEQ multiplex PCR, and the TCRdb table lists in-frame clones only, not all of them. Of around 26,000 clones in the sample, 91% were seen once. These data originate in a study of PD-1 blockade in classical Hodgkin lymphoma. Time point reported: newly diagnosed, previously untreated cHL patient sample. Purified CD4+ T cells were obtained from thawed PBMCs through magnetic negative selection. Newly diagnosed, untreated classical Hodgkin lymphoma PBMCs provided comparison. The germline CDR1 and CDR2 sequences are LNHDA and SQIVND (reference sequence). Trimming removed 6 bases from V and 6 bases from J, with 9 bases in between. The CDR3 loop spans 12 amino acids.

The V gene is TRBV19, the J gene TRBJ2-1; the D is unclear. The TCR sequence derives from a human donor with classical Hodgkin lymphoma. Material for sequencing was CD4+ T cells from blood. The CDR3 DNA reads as TGTGCCAGTAGAGACACTGGCAATGAGCAGTTCTTC. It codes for CASRDTGNEQFF. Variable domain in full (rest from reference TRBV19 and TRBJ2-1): DGGITQSPKYLFRKEGQNVTLSCEQNLNHDAMYWYRQDPGQGLRLIYYSQIVNDFQKGDIAEGYSVSREKKESFPLTVTSAQKNPTAFYLCASRDTGNEQFFGPGTRLTVL.